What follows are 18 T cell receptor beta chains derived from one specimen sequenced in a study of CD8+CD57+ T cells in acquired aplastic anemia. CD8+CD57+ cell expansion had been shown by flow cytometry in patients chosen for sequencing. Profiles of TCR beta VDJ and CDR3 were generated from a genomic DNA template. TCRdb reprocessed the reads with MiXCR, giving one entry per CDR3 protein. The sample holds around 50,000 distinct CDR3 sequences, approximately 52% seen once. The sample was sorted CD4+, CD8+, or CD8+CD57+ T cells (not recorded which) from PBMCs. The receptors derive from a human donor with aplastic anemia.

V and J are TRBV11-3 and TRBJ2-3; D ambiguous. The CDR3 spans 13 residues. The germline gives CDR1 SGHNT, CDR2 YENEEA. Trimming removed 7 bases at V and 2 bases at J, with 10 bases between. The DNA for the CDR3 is TGTGCCAGCACACTGACTTACACAGATACGCAGTATTTT. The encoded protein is CASTLTYTDTQYF.

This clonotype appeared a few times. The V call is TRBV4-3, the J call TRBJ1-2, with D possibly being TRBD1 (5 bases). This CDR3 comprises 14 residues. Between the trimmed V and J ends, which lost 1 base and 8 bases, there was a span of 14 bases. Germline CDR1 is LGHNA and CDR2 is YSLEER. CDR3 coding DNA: TGCGCCAGCAGCCAAGTGATCGCAGGGAGAGGCTACACCTTC. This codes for CASSQVIAGRGYTF.

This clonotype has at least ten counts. CDR3 in amino acids: CASTPGQEYTF. CDR3 nucleotides: TGTGCCAGCACTCCCGGACAGGAATACACCTTC. The chain recombines TRBV6-1 with TRBJ1-2; 7 bases line up with TRBD1. Germline-derived CDR1 and CDR2 are MNHNS and SASEGT. The trim removed 7 bases at V and 11 bases at J, leaving 7 bases unmatched. The length of the CDR3 is 11 residues.

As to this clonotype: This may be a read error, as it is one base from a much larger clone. CDR3 residues: CASSCLDRYNSPLHF. As DNA, the CDR3 is TGTGCCAGCAGTTGCCTTGACAGATATAATTCACCCCTCCACTTT. This chain joins TRBV27 and TRBJ1-6; TRBD1 is a possible D gene (5 bases). The length of the CDR3 is 15 residues. In germline, CDR1 is MNHEY, CDR2 SMNVEV (reference sequence). With 4 bases removed from V and 4 bases from J, the gap between germline ends came to 11 bases.

CDR3 in amino acids: CASSRGSGTGVYNEQFF. The DNA for the CDR3 is TGTGCCAGTAGTAGAGGATCCGGGACAGGGGTTTACAATGAGCAGTTCTTC. V usage is TRBV19 and J usage is TRBJ2-1, with 10 bases matching TRBD1. The germline V gene encodes CDR1 LNHDA and CDR2 SQIVND (reference sequence). This CDR3 is 17 amino acids long. V lost 4 bases and J lost 4; bases outside the gene matches: 10.

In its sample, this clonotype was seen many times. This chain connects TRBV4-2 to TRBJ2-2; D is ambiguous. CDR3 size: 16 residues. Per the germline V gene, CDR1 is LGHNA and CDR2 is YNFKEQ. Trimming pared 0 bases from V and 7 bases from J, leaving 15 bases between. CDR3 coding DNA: TGTGCCAGCAGCCAAGAGTACGACGGTAACTTCGGGGAGCTGTTTTTT. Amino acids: CASSQEYDGNFGELFF.

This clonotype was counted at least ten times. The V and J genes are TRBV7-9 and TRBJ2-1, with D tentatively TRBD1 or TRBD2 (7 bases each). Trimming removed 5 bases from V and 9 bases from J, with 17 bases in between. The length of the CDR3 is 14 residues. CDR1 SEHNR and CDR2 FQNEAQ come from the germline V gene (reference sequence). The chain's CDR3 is CASSPGGGSGEQFF. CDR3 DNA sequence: TGTGCCAGCAGCCCAGGGGGGGGGAGCGGTGAGCAGTTCTTC.

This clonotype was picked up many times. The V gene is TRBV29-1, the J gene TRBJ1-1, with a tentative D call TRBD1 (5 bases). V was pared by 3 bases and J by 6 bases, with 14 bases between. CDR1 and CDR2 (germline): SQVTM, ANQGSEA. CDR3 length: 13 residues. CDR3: CSVEAGRDSEAFF. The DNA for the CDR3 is TGCAGCGTTGAGGCGGGCAGGGACTCTGAAGCTTTCTTT.

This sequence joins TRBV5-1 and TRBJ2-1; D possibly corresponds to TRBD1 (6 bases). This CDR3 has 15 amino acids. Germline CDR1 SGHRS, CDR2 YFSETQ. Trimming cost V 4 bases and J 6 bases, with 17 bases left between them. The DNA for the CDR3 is TGCGCCAGCAGCGCTAGACAGGTAGTCTCCAATGAGCAGTTCTTC. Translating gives CASSARQVVSNEQFF. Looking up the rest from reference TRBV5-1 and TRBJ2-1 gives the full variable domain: KAGVTQTPRYLIKTRGQQVTLSCSPISGHRSVSWYQQTPGQGLQFLFEYFSETQRNKGNFPGRFSGRQFSNSRSEMNVSTLELGDSALYLCASSARQVVSNEQFFGPGTRLTVL.

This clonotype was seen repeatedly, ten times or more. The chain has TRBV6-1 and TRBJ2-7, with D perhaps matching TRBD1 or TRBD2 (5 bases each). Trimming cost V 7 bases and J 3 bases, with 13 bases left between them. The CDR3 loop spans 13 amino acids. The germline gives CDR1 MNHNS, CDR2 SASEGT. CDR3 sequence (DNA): TGTGCCAGCACCGCCCGAGGGGACTACGAGCAGTACTTC. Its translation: CASTARGDYEQYF.

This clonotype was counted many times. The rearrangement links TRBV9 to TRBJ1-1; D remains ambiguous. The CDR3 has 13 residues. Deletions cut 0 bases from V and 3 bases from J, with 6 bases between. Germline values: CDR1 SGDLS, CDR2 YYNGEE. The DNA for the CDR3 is TGTGCCAGCAGCGTAGGGGCTTACACTGAAGCTTTCTTT. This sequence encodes CASSVGAYTEAFF.

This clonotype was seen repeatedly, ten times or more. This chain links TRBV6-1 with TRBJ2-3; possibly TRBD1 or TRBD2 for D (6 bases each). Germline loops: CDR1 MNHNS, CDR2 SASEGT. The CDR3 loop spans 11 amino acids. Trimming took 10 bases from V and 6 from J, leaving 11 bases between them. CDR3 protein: CATQGGDTQYF. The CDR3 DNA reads TGTGCCACCCAAGGGGGGGATACGCAGTATTTT.

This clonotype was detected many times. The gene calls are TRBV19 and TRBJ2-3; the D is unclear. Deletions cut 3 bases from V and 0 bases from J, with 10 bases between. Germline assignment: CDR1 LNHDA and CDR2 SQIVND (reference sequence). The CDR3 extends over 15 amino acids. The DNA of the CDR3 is TGTGCCAGTAGTATCACAAGTGGTAGCACAGATACGCAGTATTTT. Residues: CASSITSGSTDTQYF.

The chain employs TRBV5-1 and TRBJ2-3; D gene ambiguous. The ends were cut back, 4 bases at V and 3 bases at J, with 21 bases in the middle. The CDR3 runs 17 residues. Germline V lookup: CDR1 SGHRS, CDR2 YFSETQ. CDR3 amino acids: CASSPMRYDDLTDTQYF. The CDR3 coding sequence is TGCGCCAGCAGCCCCATGAGATACGATGACCTAACAGATACGCAGTATTTT.

The CDR3 reads CASSEVTRLAGLTDTQYF. CDR3 nucleotide sequence: TGTGCCAGCAGTGAAGTAACTAGGCTAGCGGGGCTCACAGATACGCAGTATTTT. The chain couples TRBV2 to TRBJ2-3; TRBD2 agrees at 9 bases. Losses at the gene ends were 1 base for V and 2 bases for J; bases not matched to a gene: 10. Germline loops: CDR1 SNHLY, CDR2 FYNNEI. CDR3 length equals 18 residues. The full variable domain, in which reference TRBV2 and TRBJ2-3 provide the parts outside the CDR3, is EPEVTQTPSHQVTQMGQEVILRCVPISNHLYFYWYRQILGQKVEFLVSFYNNEISEKSEIFDDQFSVERPDGSNFTLKIRSTKLEDSAMYFCASSEVTRLAGLTDTQYFGPGTRLTVL.

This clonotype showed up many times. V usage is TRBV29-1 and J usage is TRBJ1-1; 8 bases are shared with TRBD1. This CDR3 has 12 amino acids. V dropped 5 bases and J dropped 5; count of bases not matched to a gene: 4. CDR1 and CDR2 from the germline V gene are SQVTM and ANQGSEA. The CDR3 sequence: CSVTGGPTEAFF. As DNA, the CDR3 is TGCAGCGTTACAGGGGGTCCGACTGAAGCTTTCTTT. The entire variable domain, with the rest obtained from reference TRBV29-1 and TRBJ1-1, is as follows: SAVISQKPSRDICQRGTSLTIQCQVDSQVTMMFWYRQQPGQSLTLIATANQGSEATYESGFVIDKFPISRPNLTFSTLTVSNMSPEDSSIYLCSVTGGPTEAFFGQGTRLTVV.

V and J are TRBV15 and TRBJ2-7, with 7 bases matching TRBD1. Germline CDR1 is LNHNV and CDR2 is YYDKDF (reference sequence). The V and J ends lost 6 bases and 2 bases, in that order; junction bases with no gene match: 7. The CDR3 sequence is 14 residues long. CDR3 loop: CATRRTGTAYEQYF. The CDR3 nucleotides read TGTGCCACCAGGAGAACCGGGACAGCCTACGAGCAGTACTTC.

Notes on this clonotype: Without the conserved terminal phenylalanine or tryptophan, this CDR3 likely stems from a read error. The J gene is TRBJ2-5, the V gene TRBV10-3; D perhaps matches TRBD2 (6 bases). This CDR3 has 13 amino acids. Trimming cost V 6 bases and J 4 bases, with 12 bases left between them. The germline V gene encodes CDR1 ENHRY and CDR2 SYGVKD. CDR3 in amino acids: CAISDGGTETQYL. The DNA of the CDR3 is TGTGCCATCAGCGACGGCGGGACAGAGACCCAGTACCTC.